Sequencing of this T cell receptor beta chain was carried out in a study of T-cell memory formation after mild COVID-19. The ends were cut back, 2 bases at V and 6 bases at J, with 12 bases in the middle. Germline-derived CDR1 and CDR2 are SGHDT and YYEEEE. The CDR3 extends over 13 amino acids. This clonotype came up many times. TCRdb itself ran the 5' RACE reads through MiXCR, one entry per CDR3 protein. This sample has more than 25,000 distinct CDR3 sequences, with approximately 7% found just once. The sample was PBMCs or a T cell subset sorted from them (not recorded which). The rearrangement links TRBV5-6 to TRBJ2-7, with D tentatively TRBD1 (5 bases). The receptor was isolated from an adult woman who had mild COVID-19 (a few samples of this study predate the infection). Cell type and time point are not known. The DNA for the CDR3 is TGTGCCAGCAGCTTTAATCAGGGAAGCGAGCAGTACTTC. Translated: CASSFNQGSEQYF.